This T cell receptor (beta chain) was profiled in a study of CD8 T cells in Susac syndrome. Sequencing of TCR beta drew on CD8+ and CD4+ T cells from blood. Negative isolation yielded CD8+ and CD4+ T cells; FACS enriched TEMRA cells. The germline CDR1 and CDR2 sequences are LGHNA and YSLEER. V lost 1 base and J 5 bases, leaving 17 bases between the germline ends. The CDR3 sequence is 17 residues long. With random hexamers, about 0.45 to 1 ug RNA was reverse transcribed. It was immunoSEQ multiplex PCR that amplified TCR beta CDR3 across 54 Vbeta and 13 Jbeta. TCRdb used MiXCR to reprocess the immunoSEQ multiplex PCR reads, holding one entry per CDR3 protein. The sample carries some 190,000 distinct CDR3 sequences, roughly 94% recorded once. Study-level results: The study's TCR sequencing and HLA analysis covered a relatively small number of individuals, and the study acknowledged this.

Notes on this clonotype: No antigen is known for it.

J is TRBJ1-4 and V is TRBV4-3, with D maybe TRBD1 (6 bases). The sequenced sample consisted of CD4+ T cells from PBMCs. The clonotype originates from a human donor in good health. CDR3: CASSQVRIGGQNEKLFF. In DNA form, the CDR3 reads TGCGCCAGCAGCCAAGTTAGAATCGGGGGCCAAAATGAAAAACTGTTTTTT.